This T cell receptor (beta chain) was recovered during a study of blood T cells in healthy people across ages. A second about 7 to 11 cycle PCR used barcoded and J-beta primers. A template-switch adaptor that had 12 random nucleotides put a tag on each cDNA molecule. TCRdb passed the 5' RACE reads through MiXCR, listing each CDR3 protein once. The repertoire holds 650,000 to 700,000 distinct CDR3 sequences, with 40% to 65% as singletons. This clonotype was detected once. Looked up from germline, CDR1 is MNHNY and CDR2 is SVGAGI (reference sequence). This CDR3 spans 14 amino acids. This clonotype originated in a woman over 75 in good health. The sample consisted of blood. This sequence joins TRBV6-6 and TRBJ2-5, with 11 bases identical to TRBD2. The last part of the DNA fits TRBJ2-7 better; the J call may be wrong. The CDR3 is CASSTRLAGNEQYF. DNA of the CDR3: TGTGCCAGCAGTACAAGACTAGCGGGGAACGAGCAGTACTTC.